These T cell receptor beta chains were read from a single sample in a study of identifying expanded T cells in peripheral blood. The data were produced by immunoSEQ multiplex PCR, yet TCRdb's version contains in-frame clones alone and is incomplete. The repertoire has roughly 96,000 clones, 88% of them found once; the top ten carry approximately 5%. Sequenced material: blood. The receptors stem from a person aged 18-69 years in good health. CDR3s include the opening cysteine and the closing phenylalanine or tryptophan. A D gene is named only where the DNA matches it firmly. Clone size is stated in some rows and not others, as once, few, many or a class when expanded.

J | size | V | D | CDR3 | DNA
TRBJ2-2 | NA | TRBV7-3 | NA | CASQRTVNTGELFF | TGTGCCAGTCAGAGGACAGTCAACACCGGGGAGCTGTTTTTT
TRBJ1-2 | many | TRBV19 | NA | CASGISIYTF | TGTGCCAGTGGGATCTCTATCTACACCTTC
TRBJ2-1 | NA | TRBV4-2 | TRBD2 | CASSQAGGIYNEQFF | TGTGCCAGCAGCCAAGCGGGGGGAATTTACAATGAGCAGTTCTTC
TRBJ2-2 | NA | TRBV13 | NA | CASSFSGPNTGELFF | TGTGCCAGCAGCTTCTCGGGGCCTAACACCGGGGAGCTGTTTTTT
TRBJ1-1 | NA | TRBV28 | NA | CASTLRAKNTEAFF | TGTGCCAGCACCCTGCGGGCAAAGAACACTGAAGCTTTCTTT
TRBJ1-5 | NA | TRBV18 | NA | CASSPGNGQPQHF | TGTGCCAGCTCACCAGGGAACGGGCAGCCCCAGCATTTT
TRBJ2-3 | NA | TRBV19 | NA | CASSMQGSTDTQYF | TGTGCCAGTAGTATGCAGGGGAGCACAGATACGCAGTATTTT
TRBJ2-4 | NA | TRBV9 | TRBD1 | CASSVGEGQESPSAKNIQYF | TGTGCCAGCAGCGTAGGAGAGGGACAGGAGTCTCCGTCGGCCAAAAACATTCAGTACTTC
TRBJ1-2 | NA | TRBV6-1 | NA | CASSELNYGYTF | TGTGCCAGCAGTGAGTTAAACTATGGCTACACCTTC
TRBJ1-1 | NA | TRBV10-3 | NA | CAISERQSNTEAFF | TGTGCCATCAGTGAGCGACAGTCGAACACTGAAGCTTTCTTT
TRBJ1-5 | NA | TRBV7-2 | NA | CASSLYESQPQHF | TGTGCCAGCAGCTTATATGAGAGCCAGCCCCAGCATTTT
TRBJ2-5 | NA | TRBV4-2 | TRBD2 | CASSQRRGSPGGETQYF | TGTGCCAGCAGCCAAAGGCGCGGGAGCCCCGGGGGAGAGACCCAGTACTTC
TRBJ2-3 | NA | TRBV7-2 | NA | CASSLVAGTDTQYF | TGTGCCAGCAGCTTAGTGGCGGGGACAGATACGCAGTATTTT
TRBJ2-7 | NA | TRBV28 | NA | CASSSTRQAAFYEQYF | TGTGCCAGCAGTTCCACCCGACAGGCCGCGTTCTACGAGCAGTACTTC
TRBJ2-1 | NA | TRBV19 | TRBD1 | CASSIGFRDRGTYNEQFF | TGTGCCAGTAGTATAGGCTTTAGGGACAGGGGAACCTACAATGAGCAGTTCTTC
TRBJ1-6 | NA | TRBV9 | NA | CASSTQTGYNSPLHF | TGTGCCAGCAGCACCCAAACAGGGTACAATTCACCCCTCCACTTT
TRBJ1-5 | NA | TRBV7-8 | NA | CASSLAGSHSNQPQHF | TGTGCCAGCAGCTTAGCAGGGAGCCATAGCAATCAGCCCCAGCATTTT